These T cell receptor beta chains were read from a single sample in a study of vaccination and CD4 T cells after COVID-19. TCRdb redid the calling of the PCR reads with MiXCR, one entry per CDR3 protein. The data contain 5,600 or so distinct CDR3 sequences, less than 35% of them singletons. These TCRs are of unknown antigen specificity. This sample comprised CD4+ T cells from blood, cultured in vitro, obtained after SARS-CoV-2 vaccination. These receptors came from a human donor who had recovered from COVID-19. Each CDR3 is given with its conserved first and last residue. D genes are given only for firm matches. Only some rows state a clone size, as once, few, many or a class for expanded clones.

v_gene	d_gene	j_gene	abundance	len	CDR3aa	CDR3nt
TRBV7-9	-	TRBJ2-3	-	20	CASSSHTVPIAYTSTDTQYF	TGTGCCAGCAGCTCCCACACCGTACCAATAGCGTACACTAGCACAGATACGCAGTATTTT
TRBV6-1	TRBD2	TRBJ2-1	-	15	CASLGLAGGDNEQFF	TGTGCCAGCCTTGGACTAGCGGGGGGGGACAATGAGCAGTTCTTC
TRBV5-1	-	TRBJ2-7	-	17	CASSPGINIVGPGEQYF	-
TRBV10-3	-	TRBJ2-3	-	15	CAISRASPSTDTQYF	TGTGCCATCAGTAGGGCTAGCCCTAGCACAGATACGCAGTATTTT
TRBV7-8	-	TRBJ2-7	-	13	CASSPRAASEQYF	TGTGCCAGCAGCCCCCGGGCCGCGTCCGAGCAGTACTTC
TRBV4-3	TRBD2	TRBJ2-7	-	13	CASSPGLAGIKYF	TGCGCCAGCAGCCCGGGACTAGCGGGAATTAAGTACTTC
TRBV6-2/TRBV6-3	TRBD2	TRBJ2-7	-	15	CASIDPGLAYLEQYF	TGTGCCAGCATCGATCCGGGACTAGCGTATCTCGAGCAGTACTTC
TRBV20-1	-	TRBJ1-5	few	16	CSARAITSGSNQPQHF	TGCAGTGCTAGAGCCATTACAAGTGGTAGCAATCAGCCCCAGCATTTT
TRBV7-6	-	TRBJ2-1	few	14	CASSLSGRPGEQFF	TGTGCCAGCAGCTTATCGGGACGTCCGGGTGAGCAGTTCTTC
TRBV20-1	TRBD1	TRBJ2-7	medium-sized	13	CSARAGQLYEQYF	TGCAGTGCTAGAGCGGGACAGCTTTACGAGCAGTACTTC
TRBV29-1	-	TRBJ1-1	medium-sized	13	CSVRRGRDTEAFF	TGCAGCGTCCGCCGGGGAAGGGACACTGAAGCTTTCTTT
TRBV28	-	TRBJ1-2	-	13	CASSLPLAVGYTF	TGTGCCAGCAGTTTACCCCTGGCAGTTGGCTACACCTTC
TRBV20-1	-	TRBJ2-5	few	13	CSAKWGSLETQYF	TGCAGTGCTAAATGGGGCTCTTTGGAGACCCAGTACTTC